This is a list of T cell receptor beta chains from one sample in a study of T cell changes during pregnancy in multiple sclerosis. Assay: immunoSEQ multiplex PCR; the TCRdb copy retains only in-frame clones and omits some. The sample holds around 35,000 clones, almost 90% seen once. The sequencing here drew on CD8+ T cells from peripheral blood mononuclear cells, taken after pregnancy. These receptors were taken from a female donor with multiple sclerosis, enrolled in a pregnancy study. Both conserved end residues are part of each CDR3. The D gene is left open where the match is weak. A clone size is listed for some rows: how often the clone was seen (once, few, many), or a class if it is expanded.

d_call j_call clone_size v_call cdr3_nt cdr3_aa
TRBD1 TRBJ1-1 NA TRBV30 TGTGCCGGAGAACAGGGGGCAGAAGCTTTCTTT CAGEQGAEAFF
NA TRBJ2-2 NA TRBV9 TGTGCCAGCAGCATGCCCAGGGCCTCCAGTCCCGGGGAGCTGTTTTTT CASSMPRASSPGELFF
TRBD2 TRBJ2-3 NA TRBV9 TGTGCCAGCAGCGTAGGTAGCGGGGCCTTAGATACGCAGTATTTT CASSVGSGALDTQYF
TRBD2 TRBJ2-3 NA TRBV7-3 TGTGCCAGCAGCTTAGTGGCGGGGGGCCCCGGAGATACGCAGTATTTT CASSLVAGGPGDTQYF
NA TRBJ1-1 NA TRBV7-9 TGTGCCAGCAGCTTAGCAGGGACAACTGAAGCTTTCTTT CASSLAGTTEAFF
TRBD1 TRBJ1-6 few TRBV19 TGTGCCAGTAAGGACAGGGGAGTTTCTTCACCCCTCCACTTT CASKDRGVSSPLHF
TRBD1 TRBJ1-4 NA TRBV5-6 TGTGCCAGCAGCTCGACAGGGTCCAATTATGAAAAACTGTTTTTT CASSSTGSNYEKLFF
TRBD2 TRBJ2-7 once TRBV19 TGTGCCACCATCGGCGGGGAAGCGGGAGAGCAGTACTTC CATIGGEAGEQYF
NA TRBJ1-6 NA TRBV4-3 TGCGCCAGCAGCCAAGAACTAGTACAGTCATCGTCACCCCTCCACTTT CASSQELVQSSSPLHF
NA TRBJ1-1 NA TRBV6-5 TGTGCCAGCAGTTACGTAGGGAGTTCGAACACTGAAGCTTTCTTT CASSYVGSSNTEAFF
TRBD1 TRBJ1-1 NA TRBV7-2 TGTGCCAGCAGCTTAGCAGGCCAGGGGGACCTTGAAGCTTTCTTT CASSLAGQGDLEAFF
TRBD1 TRBJ2-2 large TRBV6-4 TGTGCCAGCAGTGACTCCGCAGGGGGCCACGGGGAGCTGTTTTTT CASSDSAGGHGELFF
NA TRBJ2-3 NA TRBV15 TGTGCCACCAGCAGAGACAGGGGATATAGCACAGATACGCAGTATTTT CATSRDRGYSTDTQYF
TRBD1 TRBJ2-3 NA TRBV6-1 TGTGCCAGCAGTGAGCCTGGACAGGGTTTAGATACGCAGTATTTT CASSEPGQGLDTQYF
TRBD1 TRBJ1-1 medium-sized TRBV10-1 TGCGCCAGCAGTGAAAGGAAGGGGGCCTTTATGAACACTGAAGCTTTCTTT CASSERKGAFMNTEAFF
NA TRBJ2-7 NA TRBV6-5 TGTGCCAGCAGGGAGAGCTCCTACGAGCAGTACTTC CASRESSYEQYF
TRBD2 TRBJ2-1 NA TRBV13 TGTGCCAGCAGCTTAGCCCGGGTATGGCGGGAGAAGTTCTTC CASSLARVWREKFF
TRBD1 TRBJ2-7 NA TRBV5-6 TGTGCCAGCAGCCCCGGGACAGGGGGATGGCGCGAGCAGTACTTC CASSPGTGGWREQYF
TRBD1 TRBJ1-6 NA TRBV4-3 TGCGCCAGCAGTCCAGGGGGTGATAATTCACCCCTCCACTTT CASSPGGDNSPLHF
NA TRBJ1-2 NA TRBV21-1 TGTGCCAGCAGCAAAGTACGGCTCCCCACGGAGGGCTACACCTTC CASSKVRLPTEGYTF
NA TRBJ1-1 NA TRBV27 TGTGCCAGCAGTTTATGGGCCTCCGGACAGCTTAACGTGGTAGCTTTCTTT CASSLWASGQLNVVAFF
NA TRBJ1-2 NA TRBV25-1 TGTGCCAGCAGTGAGGGGCGAAACTATGGCTACACCTTC CASSEGRNYGYTF
TRBD2 TRBJ2-3 NA TRBV28 TGTGCCAGCAGTCAACTAGCGTTGTCCCGCACAGATACGCAGTATTTT CASSQLALSRTDTQYF
TRBD2 TRBJ2-5 NA TRBV10-3 TGTGCCATCAGACCTACTAGCGGGGGGGATGAGACCCAGTACTTC CAIRPTSGGDETQYF
NA TRBJ1-1 few TRBV6-6 TGTGCCAGCAGTTACGGAGGGAGTACTGAAGCTTTCTTT CASSYGGSTEAFF
TRBD1 TRBJ2-3 NA TRBV18 TGTGCCAGCTCACCTTTCCCGGGGACAGGGCCCCCCACAGATACGCAGTATTTT CASSPFPGTGPPTDTQYF
NA TRBJ1-4 once TRBV4-2 TGTGCCAGCAGCCAAGATCTCGCAGGGATGAGTGAAAAACTGTTTTTT CASSQDLAGMSEKLFF
NA TRBJ1-1 NA TRBV15 TGTGCCACCAGCGACGAGGAGATCACTGAAGCTTTCTTT CATSDEEITEAFF
TRBD1 TRBJ2-7 NA TRBV27 TGTGCCAGCGCGTCACAGGGGGTATCCTACGAGCAGTACTTC CASASQGVSYEQYF
NA TRBJ1-1 NA TRBV29-1 TGCAGCGCCACCGGGGGACGGAGGACTGAAGCTTTCTTT CSATGGRRTEAFF
TRBD2 TRBJ2-1 medium-sized TRBV7-8 TGTGCCAGCAGCTCACCTAGCGGATTGCCCCTGGAGCAGTTCTTC CASSSPSGLPLEQFF
NA TRBJ2-2 NA TRBV29-1 TGCAGCGTAATGACAGAAGAACCTATAAACACCGGGGAGCTGTTTTTT CSVMTEEPINTGELFF
TRBD2 TRBJ2-3 NA TRBV19 TGTGCCAGTAGTCTAATGTCAGCGACTAGCTCAGATACGCAGTATTTT CASSLMSATSSDTQYF
NA TRBJ1-2 NA TRBV7-3 TGTGCCAGCAGCTTAAGTACGGAACAGAACTATGGCTACACCTTC CASSLSTEQNYGYTF
TRBD1 TRBJ2-7 NA TRBV7-7 TGTGCCAGCAGCTTGGGACAGGGGGCCACCTACGAGCAGTACTTC CASSLGQGATYEQYF
TRBD1 TRBJ1-3 once TRBV9 TGTGCCAGCGGGACGGAGGGACAGGGAATTGGAAACACCATATATTTT CASGTEGQGIGNTIYF
NA TRBJ2-7 NA TRBV30 TGTGCCTGGAGCCGACTAGTCCCCCACGAGCAGTACTTC CAWSRLVPHEQYF
NA TRBJ1-1 NA TRBV19 TGTGCCAGTAGCCTGAGGGCGGGGGGCACTGAAGCTTTCTTT CASSLRAGGTEAFF
NA TRBJ2-1 NA TRBV11-2 TGTGCCAGCAGCTTAGGACAAGGGGGCTACAATGAGCAGTTCTTC CASSLGQGGYNEQFF
TRBD1 TRBJ2-5 NA TRBV7-7 TGTGCTAGCAGCAGACTGACAGGGCAAGAGACCCAGTACTTC CASSRLTGQETQYF